This T cell receptor beta chain was documented in a study of blood T cell repertoires in COVID-19 (dated by TCRdb to about 2020). The study in broad terms: Samples covering the acute and convalescent phases of COVID-19 were provided by collaborators in the United States, Italy and Spain. The prospective study material was composed of cDNA or gDNA derived from T cells, B-cell-depleted T cells, or PBMCs. Subjects who had been exposed to COVID-19, were actively infected with it, or had recovered from it provided the deeply sampled blood TCRbeta repertoires that made up the dataset. The repertoires were released in a freely available public database intended as a resource for research on the immune response to SARS-CoV-2. The samples were drawn from two sources: the first 160 participants of the ongoing ImmuneRACE study, and 1,000 to 1,500 subjects contributed by 6 global collaborators. Nearly every sample came with metadata listing a de-identified subject ID, COVID-19 status, age in years and sex. HLA class I and class II types, where available, came from metadata supplied by the sample provider rather than from assay-based typing.

The collaborating institutions used their own protocols to collect whole blood in K2EDTA tubes. For TCRbeta analysis, collaborator samples were shipped as frozen whole blood, as isolated PBMCs, or as DNA extracted from either sample type. V is cut back by 8 bases and J by 4 bases, with 11 bases in the junction unmatched. Taken from the germline V gene, the CDR1 and CDR2 loops are SNHLY and FYNNEI. Taken from cysteine to phenylalanine, the CDR3 has 16 residues. CDR3 DNA is the only sequence kept; it has 48 bases, read in frame from the first base. What the authors observed across the whole study: The amount of clinical and demographic metadata varied by source and participant and was provided uncurated.

TCRbeta CDR3 regions were amplified from genomic DNA using the immunoSEQ Assay, a bias-controlled multiplex PCR. The original methods were these. The number of nucleated cells in each sample was estimated from the amplification of reference gene primers within the assay. To quantify the absolute abundance of each unique TCRbeta CDR3 rearrangement, sequence reads were collapsed and filtered. For each sample, productive Simpson clonality was calculated by taking the square root of Simpson's diversity index across productive rearrangements. Here the immuneACCESS table is served through TCRdb, limited to in-frame sequences with V and J called. Missing clones are a known gap in these copies; in checked studies unresolved V genes cover under half, and the rest lacks a known reason. V, J and clone size were drawn from that table, and D and trimming were deduced from the DNA. Counted in this sample were some 150,000 clones; approximately 85% of them appeared once. About 2.9% of the sample is taken by the ten largest.

As concerns this clone: The target of this receptor is not known. The input lacks base qualities; no much larger clone sits a single base away.

Material for sequencing was peripheral blood. The rearrangement combines TRBV2 with TRBJ2-3; a stretch of 11 junction bases matches TRBD2. The source is a man aged 50 or older with acute or convalescent COVID-19. The DNA sequence reads TGTGCCAGCGGCCCTATAGCGGGAGGGCGGGCAGATACGCAGTATTTT. The translation is CASGPIAGGRADTQYF.